Below, 23 T cell receptor beta chains from the same sample are listed, as sequenced in a study of spatial heterogeneity in lung cancer. Time point noted: sample taken at primary tumor resection. Unsorted whole RNA of tumor, nontumor lung or frozen PBMC was sequenced. TCRdb ran MiXCR on the 5' RACE reads and lists one entry per CDR3 protein. The sample consists of 50,000 or so distinct CDR3 sequences, over 9.5% of them appearing once. The source was PBMCs, collected at surgery. The receptors were gathered from a female donor with early-stage non-small cell lung cancer.

The rearrangement joins TRBV7-8 to TRBJ2-7, with TRBD1 matching 10 bases. The V gene end was trimmed by 5 bases and the J gene end by 4 bases; junction bases not matched to a gene: 8. Germline CDR1 is SGHVS and CDR2 is FQNEAQ. The CDR3 extends over 15 amino acids. CDR3 in amino acids: CASSPYRTGGYEQYF. The CDR3 DNA reads as TGTGCCAGCAGCCCCTACCGGACAGGGGGATACGAGCAGTACTTC.

This clonotype was recorded many times. The V call is TRBV11-3, the J call TRBJ1-2, with D unclear. V gave up 0 bases and J gave up 1 base, with 3 bases separating them. This CDR3 comprises 13 residues. Germline V gives CDR1 SGHNT, CDR2 YENEEA. The CDR3: CASSLEINYGYTF. For the CDR3, the DNA is TGTGCCAGCAGCTTAGAGATTAACTATGGCTACACCTTC.

This clonotype appeared a few times. This sequence joins TRBV5-8 and TRBJ1-2, with D unresolved. CDR3 length: 14 amino acids. From germline, CDR1 is SGHTS and CDR2 YDEGEE. Trimming left V 0 bases short and J 6 bases short, with 12 bases between. CDR3 in amino acids: CASSLDGVRNGYTF. In nucleotides, the CDR3 is TGTGCCAGCAGCTTGGATGGGGTGAGGAATGGCTACACCTTC.

This clonotype was counted between two and nine times. The V gene is TRBV5-1, the J gene TRBJ1-1, with a possible D match to TRBD1 (5 bases). The CDR3 extends over 15 amino acids. CDR1 is SGHRS and CDR2 is YFSETQ in the germline V gene. Trimming took off 5 bases at V and 0 bases at J, with 14 bases between the two ends. The CDR3 DNA sequence: TGCGCCAGCAGACCGACAGAAATCATGAACACTGAAGCTTTCTTT. It specifies CASRPTEIMNTEAFF.

This clonotype came up a few times. The chain couples TRBV20-1 to TRBJ1-1, with D tentatively TRBD1 (5 bases). Looked up from germline, CDR1 is DFQATT and CDR2 is SNEGSKA (reference sequence). The germline V and J ends were trimmed by 0 bases and 0 bases, with 11 bases remaining between them. The CDR3 is 15 residues long. In DNA form, the CDR3 reads TGCAGTGCTAGAGATCGGGGCCTCATGAACACTGAAGCTTTCTTT. This gives the protein CSARDRGLMNTEAFF.

This clonotype was picked up a small number of times. This chain joins TRBV12-3 or TRBV12-4 and TRBJ2-7; TRBD2 aligns across 7 bases. After removal of 6 bases from V and 3 bases from J, the junction contained 5 bases not matched to a gene. The CDR3 consists of 13 residues. CDR3 coding DNA: TGTGCCAGCAGCCTCGGGGGGTACTACGAGCAGTACTTC. Amino acids: CASSLGGYYEQYF.

The J gene is TRBJ2-2, the V gene TRBV12-3 or TRBV12-4; the D gene is possibly TRBD2 (6 bases). The length of the CDR3 is 14 residues. The germline V and J ends were trimmed by 5 bases and 6 bases, with 13 bases remaining between them. The CDR3 DNA reads as TGTGCCAGCAGTAGGGGAGGAGGGCCCGGGGAGCTGTTTTTT. Protein sequence: CASSRGGGPGELFF.

The chain has TRBV5-4 and TRBJ2-3, with D maybe TRBD2 (6 bases). Deletions cut 2 bases from V and 1 base from J, with 14 bases between. Looked up from germline, CDR1 is SGHNT and CDR2 is YYREEE (reference sequence). The CDR3 is made up of 16 amino acids. CDR3: CASSLPHGGGTDTQYF. CDR3 bases: TGTGCCAGCAGCTTACCGCACGGGGGTGGCACAGATACGCAGTATTTT.

V gene TRBV11-2 combines with J gene TRBJ2-5; 10 positions match TRBD2. With V trimmed by 5 bases and J by 0 bases, 6 bases remained unmatched. This CDR3 comprises 16 residues. In germline, CDR1 is SGHAT, CDR2 FQNNGV. In DNA form, the CDR3 reads TGTGCCAGCAGCCCACTAGCGGGGACGTACCAAGAGACCCAGTACTTC. This sequence encodes CASSPLAGTYQETQYF. Looking up the rest from reference TRBV11-2 and TRBJ2-5 gives the full variable domain: EAGVAQSPRYKIIEKRQSVAFWCNPISGHATLYWYQQILGQGPKLLIQFQNNGVVDDSQLPKDRFSAERLKGVDSTLKIQPAKLEDSAVYLCASSPLAGTYQETQYFGPGTRLLVL.

This clonotype was counted only a few times. This rearrangement joins TRBV19 to TRBJ2-1; D uncertain. CDR3 length: 12 residues. The V and J ends lost 4 bases and 4 bases respectively, with 5 bases between them. Per germline, CDR1 LNHDA and CDR2 SQIVND (reference sequence). The CDR3 nucleotides read TGTGCCAGTAGTACATGGTACAATGAGCAGTTCTTC. Its translation is CASSTWYNEQFF.

Only a few counts were recorded for this clonotype. This sequence joins TRBV5-1 and TRBJ2-1, with D perhaps given as TRBD1 or TRBD2 (5 bases each). CDR1 and CDR2 from the germline V gene are SGHRS and YFSETQ. Trimming stripped 0 bases from V and 8 bases from J, with 21 bases between. The CDR3 spans 17 residues. CDR3 in amino acids: CASSLVFSGPGGDEQFF. The CDR3 DNA reads TGCGCCAGCAGCTTGGTGTTTTCGGGACCAGGAGGCGATGAGCAGTTCTTC.

This clonotype was picked up a small number of times. The chain combines TRBV25-1 with TRBJ2-4; D remains ambiguous. In germline, CDR1 is MGHDK, CDR2 SYGVNS. The CDR3 is 14 residues long. The V gene lost 2 bases and the J gene lost 2 bases, with 7 bases spanning the gap. As DNA, the CDR3 is TGTGCCAGCAGTGAAGGGCAATCCAAAAACATTCAGTACTTC. Amino acid sequence: CASSEGQSKNIQYF.

This clonotype has a count of ten or more. This CDR3 reads CASSLQGRSSGANVLTF. CDR3 nucleotide sequence: TGTGCCAGCAGCTTACAGGGTCGAAGCTCTGGGGCCAACGTCCTGACTTTC. V is TRBV7-2 and J is TRBJ2-6; possible D gene TRBD1, 5 bases. In germline, CDR1 is SGHTA, CDR2 FQGNSA. This CDR3 comprises 17 residues. Trimming took 2 bases from V and 0 from J, leaving 11 bases between them.

The rearrangement uses TRBV12-3 or TRBV12-4 and TRBJ2-7; 8 nucleotides match TRBD1. The CDR3 contains 14 residues. The V gene end was trimmed by 6 bases and the J gene end by 6 bases; junction bases not matched to a gene: 10. CDR3 coding DNA: TGTGCCAGCAGCCTGGGGCAGGGGGCCCCCGAGCAGTACTTC. This encodes CASSLGQGAPEQYF.

This clonotype was picked up many times. The rearrangement uses TRBV4-3 and TRBJ2-2; D is unclear. Germline-derived CDR1 and CDR2 are LGHNA and YSLEER. The CDR3 is 14 residues long. V lost 3 bases to trimming and J lost 1 base, with 6 bases between them. The CDR3 loop is CASSQVLNTGELFF. The CDR3 bases are TGCGCCAGCAGCCAGGTCTTGAACACCGGGGAGCTGTTTTTT.

This clonotype was detected ten times or more. J is TRBJ1-2 and V is TRBV20-1; D ambiguous. Germline V gives CDR1 DFQATT, CDR2 SNEGSKA (reference sequence). V was pared by 6 bases and J by 6 bases, with 5 bases between. The CDR3 consists of 9 residues. In DNA, the CDR3 is TGCAGTGCCGCAGATGGCTACACCTTC. It translates to CSAADGYTF.

This rearrangement joins TRBV28 to TRBJ1-2, with TRBD1 matching over 10 bases. Trimming cost V 3 bases and J 3 bases; bases outside gene matches: 4. Germline V gene data show CDR1 as MDHEN and CDR2 as SYDVKM. The CDR3 extends over 15 amino acids. CDR3 DNA: TGTGCCAGCAGTTTCTCTGGACAGGGGGACTATGGCTACACCTTC. Protein: CASSFSGQGDYGYTF.

The rearrangement uses TRBV5-1 and TRBJ1-1, with D possibly being TRBD1 (6 bases). This CDR3 comprises 13 residues. Germline loops: CDR1 SGHRS, CDR2 YFSETQ. Trimming pared 4 bases from V and 4 bases from J, leaving 11 bases between. CDR3 nucleotide sequence: TGCGCCAGCAGCGGGGGGCAAGGCACTGAAGCTTTCTTT. Translating it yields CASSGGQGTEAFF.

There are many counts of this clonotype. The genes are TRBV5-1 and TRBJ2-2; D might be TRBD1 (6 bases). Trimming stripped 0 bases from V and 0 bases from J, with 15 bases between. CDR1 is SGHRS and CDR2 is YFSETQ in the germline V gene. The CDR3 consists of 18 residues. The CDR3 here is CASSLATDSIANTGELFF. The CDR3 bases are TGCGCCAGCAGCTTGGCTACGGACAGCATAGCGAACACCGGGGAGCTGTTTTTT.

This clonotype was counted between two and nine times. The chain is built from TRBV6-5 and TRBJ2-4; the D is unclear. Germline V lookup: CDR1 MNHEY, CDR2 SVGAGI. The CDR3 covers 15 residues. Trimming shortened V by 2 bases and J by 2 bases, and 10 bases separated the two germline ends. The CDR3 reads CASSYRWQPKNIQYF. The CDR3 DNA reads TGTGCCAGCAGTTACCGGTGGCAGCCCAAAAACATTCAGTACTTC.

The rearrangement uses TRBV19 and TRBJ2-3; 14 nucleotides match TRBD2. V was clipped by 7 bases and J by 6 bases; unmatched bases: 6. CDR3 length: 15 amino acids. CDR1 is LNHDA and CDR2 is SQIVND in the germline V gene (reference sequence). CDR3 bases: TGTGCCAGTACACGGACTAGCGGGGGGTTCGATACGCAGTATTTT. It specifies CASTRTSGGFDTQYF. The full variable domain, its missing parts supplied by reference TRBV19 and TRBJ2-3, is DGGITQSPKYLFRKEGQNVTLSCEQNLNHDAMYWYRQDPGQGLRLIYYSQIVNDFQKGDIAEGYSVSREKKESFPLTVTSAQKNPTAFYLCASTRTSGGFDTQYFGPGTRLTVL.

This clonotype was detected only a few times. V usage is TRBV4-3 and J usage is TRBJ1-3; D is uncertain. The germline gives CDR1 LGHNA, CDR2 YSLEER. CDR3 length: 15 amino acids. The ends were cut back, 4 bases at V and 0 bases at J, with 10 bases in the middle. This CDR3 is CASSRGGDSGNTIYF. Here the CDR3 DNA reads TGCGCCAGCAGCCGAGGCGGGGACTCTGGAAACACCATATATTTT.

The genes are TRBV7-6 and TRBJ2-7; TRBD1 matches at 7 bases. Germline V gene data show CDR1 as SGHVS and CDR2 as FNYEAQ. J gave up 0 bases and V 5 bases, and 4 bases lay outside the gene matches. The CDR3 contains 14 residues. The CDR3 DNA reads TGTGCCAGCAGCCCGGGGACAGACTCCTACGAGCAGTACTTC. Protein product: CASSPGTDSYEQYF. Combining the CDR3 with reference TRBV7-6 and TRBJ2-7 gives the whole variable domain GAGVSQSPRYKVTKRGQDVALRCDPISGHVSLYWYRQALGQGPEFLTYFNYEAQQDKSGLPNDRFSAERPEGSISTLTIQRTEQRDSAMYRCASSPGTDSYEQYFGPGTRLTVT.